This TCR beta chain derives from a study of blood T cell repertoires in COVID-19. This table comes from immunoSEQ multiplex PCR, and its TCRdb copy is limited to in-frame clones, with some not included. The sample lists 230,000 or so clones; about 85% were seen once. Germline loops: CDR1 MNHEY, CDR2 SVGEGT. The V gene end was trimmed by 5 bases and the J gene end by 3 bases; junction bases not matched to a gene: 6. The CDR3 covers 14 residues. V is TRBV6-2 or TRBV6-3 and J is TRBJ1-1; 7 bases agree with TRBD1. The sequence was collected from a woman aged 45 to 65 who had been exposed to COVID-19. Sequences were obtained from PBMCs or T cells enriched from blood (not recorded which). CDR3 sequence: CASSIDRAHTEAFF. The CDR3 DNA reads TGTGCCAGCAGTATCGACAGGGCACACACTGAAGCTTTCTTT.